This TCR beta chain came from a study of cytomegalovirus exposure and HLA in healthy donors. The study, taken as a whole, reports: Immune exposure information available was restricted to CMV serostatus. TCR beta V- and J-gene trimming was later associated with a missense DCLRE1C variant. Follow-up analysis found HLA locus-dependent TCR association rates, highest for DRB1 and lowest for HLA-C.

A remark on this clone: Antigen: not known.

The length of the CDR3 is 18 residues. Looked up from germline, CDR1 is SGHNT and CDR2 is YYREEE (reference sequence). With 5 bases clipped from V and 4 bases from J, the junction kept 15 bases outside the gene matches. Primers included in the PCR were 60 Vbeta and 13 Jbeta primers. Authors' analysis steps: In a later analysis, the count reached some 73 million unique TCR beta chains, with around 10 million shared. Sequencing was performed with immunoSEQ multiplex PCR; in TCRdb, only in-frame clones are kept and a portion is missing. V and J calls and clone size are those listed in that table; D and trimming were worked out from the DNA. Among about 110,000 clones listed, about three quarters were seen once.

The gene calls are TRBV5-4 and TRBJ2-3, with 11 bases fitting TRBD2. Material: PBMCs. This receptor was identified in a woman aged 60 to 75 in good health and CMV-seropositive. The CDR3 DNA reads TGTGCCAGCAGTCTAGGTGGGGGGGGACTAGCGGTCCCAGATACGCAGTATTTT. Protein product: CASSLGGGGLAVPDTQYF.